The next 21 T cell receptor beta chains were all read from a single sample in a study of T cell repertoires in cytomegalovirus infection. Their antigens are not known. TCRdb analysed the reads with MiXCR anew, one entry per CDR3 protein. The sample records about 330,000 distinct CDR3 sequences, approximately 30% being singletons. The sequenced sample was cultured PBMCs, obtained from culture after CMV antigen stimulation. The receptors come from a human donor in good health (CMV status not recorded). Some clones in this sample may be carry-over from other donors' samples.

In this sample, this clonotype turned up a few times. The chain joins TRBV12-3 or TRBV12-4 to TRBJ2-1; TRBD2 aligns across 13 bases. V lost 5 bases, J lost 0 bases, and 13 bases stayed unmatched. CDR3 size: 20 residues. CDR3 residues: CASSIDPGLAGVTSYNEQFF. CDR3 bases: TGTGCCAGCAGTATCGATCCCGGACTAGCGGGAGTAACCTCCTACAATGAGCAGTTCTTC.

V is TRBV15 and J is TRBJ2-2, with D uncertain. The CDR3 covers 14 residues. V lost 0 bases and J 7 bases, leaving 9 bases between the germline ends. The germline V gene encodes CDR1 LNHNV and CDR2 YYDKDF (reference sequence). The chain's CDR3 is CATSRDQAVGELFF. The CDR3 DNA sequence: TGTGCCACCAGCAGAGATCAAGCAGTCGGGGAGCTGTTTTTT. Supplemented by reference TRBV15 and TRBJ2-2, the full variable domain reads DAMVIQNPRYQVTQFGKPVTLSCSQTLNHNVMYWYQQKSSQAPKLLFHYYDKDFNNEADTPDNFQSRRPNTSFCFLDIRSPGLGDTAMYLCATSRDQAVGELFFGEGSRLTVL.

For the CDR3, the DNA is TGTGCCAGCAAAAGTTTGGGTTCGGGTGAAGCTTTCTTT. It is translated as CASKSLGSGEAFF. V gene TRBV6-6 combines with J gene TRBJ1-1; no clear D. The CDR3 has 13 amino acids. The V end was cut by 7 bases, the J end by 7 bases, with 16 bases between. The V gene's germline CDR1 is MNHNY and CDR2 SVGAGI (reference sequence).

The sample holds many counts of this clonotype. The gene calls are TRBV7-2 and TRBJ2-1; TRBD2 matches 7 bases. CDR3 length equals 16 residues. V shed 1 base and J 4 bases; nucleotides not matched to a gene: 7. CDR1 and CDR2 (germline): SGHTA, FQGNSA. The chain's CDR3 is CASSLDPSGGYNEQFF. DNA for the CDR3: TGTGCCAGCAGCTTAGACCCTAGCGGAGGATACAATGAGCAGTTCTTC.

With regard to this clonotype: The junction does not match germline at one end; this may be a read error. The chain couples TRBV6-2 or TRBV6-3 to TRBJ2-1; 12 bases fit TRBD2. Germline loops: CDR1 MNHEY, CDR2 SVGEGT. CDR3 length equals 18 residues. CDR3 nucleotide sequence: TGTGCCAGCAGTTACTCGGGGCTAGCGGGAGGGGTTTTCAATGTGCAGTTCTTC. This translates into CASSYSGLAGGVFNVQFF.

The chain links TRBV5-1 to TRBJ2-2, with a weak D call TRBD2 (5 bases). This CDR3 spans 18 amino acids. Germline V CDR1 and CDR2: SGHRS, YFSETQ. Trimming removed 1 base from V and 4 bases from J, with 20 bases in between. Here the CDR3 reads CASSLKGGPRIGTGELFF. In nucleotides, the CDR3 is TGCGCCAGCAGCTTGAAAGGAGGACCAAGGATTGGCACCGGGGAGCTGTTTTTT.

The CDR3 sequence: CSARDPTGGGADTQYF. The CDR3 nucleotides read TGCAGTGCTAGAGATCCCACGGGAGGAGGAGCAGATACGCAGTATTTT. The chain links TRBV20-1 to TRBJ2-3, with 7 positions matching TRBD2. Trimming at V came to 0 bases and at J to 4 bases, leaving 10 bases not matched to a gene. Germline values: CDR1 DFQATT, CDR2 SNEGSKA (reference sequence). The CDR3 spans 16 residues.

The CDR3 region is CASSYSTWNEQFF. The CDR3 DNA sequence: TGTGCCAGCAGTTACTCCACTTGGAATGAGCAGTTCTTC. The V gene is TRBV6-2 or TRBV6-3, the J gene TRBJ2-1; D unresolved. The CDR3 covers 13 residues. The germline V gene has CDR1 MNHEY and CDR2 SVGEGT. Trimming shortened V by 0 bases and J by 7 bases, and 7 bases separated the two germline ends.

This clonotype was detected only a few times. The chain is built from TRBV9 and TRBJ1-1; D gene ambiguous. With 0 bases removed from V and 0 bases from J, the gap between germline ends came to 9 bases. There are 15 residues in the CDR3. The germline V gene has CDR1 SGDLS and CDR2 YYNGEE. CDR3 sequence reads: CASSVDSLMNTEAFF. The CDR3 DNA reads TGTGCCAGCAGCGTAGATTCGCTGATGAACACTGAAGCTTTCTTT.

The CDR3 bases are TGCAGCCCTCCCGAGGCCAGGGGGCTTACCGGGGAGCTGTTTTTT. Residues: CSPPEARGLTGELFF. This chain joins TRBV29-1 and TRBJ2-2; 8 bases align to TRBD1. V was pared by 8 bases and J by 5 bases, with 13 bases of the junction left unmatched. In germline, CDR1 is SQVTM, CDR2 ANQGSEA. The CDR3 contains 15 residues.

This clonotype was seen a few times. The CDR3 reads CASSQARGTKNIQYF. As DNA, the CDR3 is TGCGCCAGCAGCCAAGCCAGGGGGACCAAAAACATTCAGTACTTC. The gene calls are TRBV4-3 and TRBJ2-4; 7 nucleotides align to TRBD1. CDR3 size: 15 residues. V shed 1 base and J 2 bases; nucleotides not matched to a gene: 2. The germline V gene has CDR1 LGHNA and CDR2 YSLEER.

This clonotype was counted a single time. V gene TRBV29-1 combines with J gene TRBJ2-3; D might be TRBD2 (6 bases). CDR1 and CDR2 (germline): SQVTM, ANQGSEA. V lost 8 bases and J 2 bases, leaving 14 bases between the germline ends. This CDR3 is 13 amino acids long. CDR3 amino acids: CSTRGGATDTQYF. The CDR3 nucleotides are TGCAGCACCCGAGGCGGGGCCACAGATACGCAGTATTTT.

The rearrangement uses TRBV27 and TRBJ2-3; 8 bases fit TRBD1. Per the germline V gene, CDR1 is MNHEY and CDR2 is SMNVEV (reference sequence). The CDR3 contains 15 residues. J gave up 4 bases and V 5 bases, and 8 bases lay outside the gene matches. This CDR3 is CASSVLGTGPDTQYF. CDR3 sequence (DNA): TGTGCCAGCAGTGTCCTGGGGACAGGTCCAGATACGCAGTATTTT.

The chain carries TRBV14 and TRBJ2-7, with 7 bases lining up with TRBD1. The germline gives CDR1 SGHDN, CDR2 FVKESK. The CDR3 consists of 16 residues. V shed 0 bases and J 0 bases; nucleotides not matched to a gene: 5. The CDR3: CASSQDLTGDSYEQYF. CDR3 DNA: TGTGCCAGCAGCCAAGATCTTACAGGGGACTCCTACGAGCAGTACTTC. The full variable domain, in which reference TRBV14 and TRBJ2-7 provide the parts outside the CDR3, is EAGVTQFPSHSVIEKGQTVTLRCDPISGHDNLYWYRRVMGKEIKFLLHFVKESKQDESGMPNNRFLAERTGGTYSTLKVQPAELEDSGVYFCASSQDLTGDSYEQYFGPGTRLTVT.

The genes are TRBV7-9 and TRBJ2-1, with 7 bases matching TRBD2. Germline CDR1 and CDR2: SEHNR and FQNEAQ (reference sequence). CDR3 length: 16 residues. V was clipped by 10 bases and J by 0 bases; unmatched bases: 12. CDR3 DNA sequence: TGTGCCACTGGGGAGGGCAGCAGCAGCTCCTACAATGAGCAGTTCTTC. As protein: CATGEGSSSSYNEQFF.

The chain is built from TRBV20-1 and TRBJ2-1; no firm D call. Germline CDR1 reads DFQATT; CDR2 reads SNEGSKA (reference sequence). Trimming pared 3 bases from V and 4 bases from J, leaving 7 bases between. The CDR3 length is 12 residues. CDR3 residues: CSARTAYNEQFF. CDR3 DNA sequence: TGCAGTGCTAGGACCGCATACAATGAGCAGTTCTTC.

The chain is built from TRBV12-5 and TRBJ1-1, with a tentative D call TRBD1 (5 bases). Trimming stripped 4 bases from V and 7 bases from J, with 19 bases between. The CDR3 length is 15 residues. Germline V gene sequence: CDR1 LGHNT, CDR2 FRNRAP. The CDR3 loop reads CASGSYSGGVNEAFF. In DNA form, the CDR3 reads TGTGCTAGTGGTTCGTACAGTGGAGGGGTGAATGAAGCTTTCTTT.

The chain couples TRBV20-1 to TRBJ2-1; D call uncertain. Trimming pared 0 bases from V and 4 bases from J, leaving 13 bases between. The V gene's germline CDR1 is DFQATT and CDR2 SNEGSKA (reference sequence). The CDR3 length is 15 residues. CDR3 nucleotide sequence: TGCAGTGCTAGAGAGGCTACGGTGGGGTACAATGAGCAGTTCTTC. It is translated as CSAREATVGYNEQFF.

This clonotype appeared a few times. The chain links TRBV28 to TRBJ1-1; no reliable D call. Per the germline V gene, CDR1 is MDHEN and CDR2 is SYDVKM. The CDR3 runs 11 residues. V was clipped by 3 bases and J by 7 bases, with 6 bases between them. The CDR3 DNA is TGTGCCAGCAGTTTCGGGTTTGAAGCTTTCTTT. Translation: CASSFGFEAFF. Full variable domain (missing parts from reference TRBV28 and TRBJ1-1): DVKVTQSSRYLVKRTGEKVFLECVQDMDHENMFWYRQDPGLGLRLIYFSYDVKMKEKGDIPEGYSVSREKKERFSLILESASTNQTSMYLCASSFGFEAFFGQGTRLTVV.

This clonotype has more than one count but fewer than ten. This chain connects TRBV7-2 to TRBJ1-5; 9 bases match TRBD1. This CDR3 is built from 14 residues. The V gene end was trimmed by 2 bases and the J gene end by 9 bases; junction bases not matched to a gene: 5. Germline CDR1 reads SGHTA; CDR2 reads FQGNSA. CDR3: CASSLTGGAAPQHF. In nucleotides, the CDR3 is TGTGCCAGCAGCTTAACAGGGGGCGCAGCGCCCCAGCATTTT.

Here the CDR3 DNA reads TGTGCCAGCAGCTTAAGTCAGAAAAACATTCAGTACTTC. Translating gives CASSLSQKNIQYF. The chain uses TRBV7-2 and TRBJ2-4, with D uncertain. V gave up 2 bases and J gave up 4 bases, with 6 bases separating them. The CDR3 consists of 13 residues. The germline V gene has CDR1 SGHTA and CDR2 FQGNSA.